This T cell receptor beta chain originates from a study of blood T cell repertoires in COVID-19. At the level of the study: The United States, Italy and Spain supplied acute and convalescent COVID-19 samples. The cDNA or gDNA used as material had been derived from T cells, B-cell-depleted T cells, or PBMCs.

In the source study's methods: Quantification of nucleated cells was approximated via reference gene primer amplification. The data were produced by immunoSEQ multiplex PCR, yet TCRdb's version contains in-frame clones alone and is incomplete. For V, J and clone size, that table is used; D and trimming come from the DNA. The sample shows under 65,000 clones, 90% of them seen only once. CDR1 and CDR2 from the germline V gene are MNHEY and SVGAGI. V lost 5 bases and J lost 4, with 15 bases in between. The CDR3 spans 15 residues. The chain couples TRBV6-5 to TRBJ1-3; D might be TRBD1 (6 bases). The TCR comes from a man aged 60 to 69 with acute or convalescent COVID-19. Sequenced: peripheral blood. CDR3 amino acids: CASSQHRVQGNTIYF. In DNA, the CDR3 is TGTGCCAGCAGTCAACACAGGGTACAGGGAAACACCATATATTTT.